This T cell receptor beta chain was retrieved from a study of radiotherapy plus CTLA-4 blockade in lung cancer. Overall study context: Overall, around 18% of patients showed an objective response, while 31% attained disease control. Study-wide results and caveats: The best prediction of response reportedly came from early blood T cell clone dynamics, with interferon-beta. TCR clones from tumors expanded in blood after radiotherapy plus ipilimumab.

Chemo-refractory metastatic non-small-cell lung cancer patients underwent focal radiation alongside CTLA-4 blockade with ipilimumab. Assay: immunoSEQ multiplex PCR; the TCRdb copy retains only in-frame clones and omits some. The data contain 81,000 or so clones, around 81% of them singletons. Regarding this clone: Its antigen is undetermined. Other DNA sequences from this sample encode an identical CDR3 as well.

This specimen consisted of peripheral blood, obtained from a patient treated with radiotherapy plus ipilimumab. The receptor was derived from a human donor with non-small cell lung cancer whose response to radiotherapy plus ipilimumab could not be evaluated. Some clones in this sample may be carry-over from other donors' samples.

DNA for the CDR3: TGCGCCAGCAGCCCTAGGGGGTCGGGGGAGACCCAGTACTTC. This codes for CASSPRGSGETQYF. The chain couples TRBV5-1 to TRBJ2-5, with D possibly being TRBD1 (6 bases). V lost 4 bases to trimming and J lost 5 bases, with 15 bases between them. This CDR3 region has 14 residues. Germline CDR1 SGHRS, CDR2 YFSETQ.